A selection of T cell receptor beta chains follows, all from one sample in a study of blood T cell repertoires in COVID-19. The table came from immunoSEQ multiplex PCR; TCRdb's copy has only in-frame clones and leaves some out. The sample lists more than 100,000 clones, approximately 87% occurring once. The sequencing sample was made of peripheral blood. The receptors were gathered from a woman aged 55-69 years with acute or convalescent COVID-19. CDR3s include the opening cysteine and the closing phenylalanine or tryptophan. The D gene is left open where the match is weak. The size of a clone is reported for some rows only, either as once, few or many, or as a class for expanded clones.

D	V	size	J	CDR3	DNA
NA	TRBV28	NA	TRBJ1-6	CASGGLSPLHF	TGTGCCAGCGGGGGGTTGTCACCCCTCCACTTT
NA	TRBV30	once	TRBJ2-4	CAWSGQGQGENIQYF	TGTGCCTGGAGTGGGCAGGGGCAAGGGGAAAACATTCAGTACTTC
NA	TRBV30	NA	TRBJ1-5	CAWSRTKGLQHF	TGTGCCTGGAGCAGAACCAAAGGACTCCAGCATTTT
NA	TRBV6-5	NA	TRBJ1-3	CASSYSKPGWGNTIYF	TGTGCCAGCAGTTACTCGAAACCGGGTTGGGGAAACACCATATATTTT
NA	TRBV11-2	NA	TRBJ1-1	CASSIRTSLNTEAFF	TGTGCCAGCAGCATAAGAACAAGTCTGAACACTGAAGCTTTCTTT
NA	TRBV28	NA	TRBJ1-1	CASSSPGQKRDTEAFF	TGTGCCAGCAGTTCCCCCGGACAGAAAAGGGACACTGAAGCTTTCTTT
TRBD2	TRBV2	NA	TRBJ2-1	CASSTGLVGYEQFF	TGTGCCAGCAGTACGGGACTAGTTGGCTATGAGCAGTTCTTC
NA	TRBV24-1	once	TRBJ2-7	CATSDPYSYEQYF	TGTGCCACCAGTGACCCATACAGCTACGAGCAGTACTTC
TRBD2	TRBV4-1	NA	TRBJ2-6	CASSQEVAGRGANVLTF	TGCGCCAGCAGCCAAGAGGTAGCGGGACGTGGGGCCAACGTCCTGACTTTC
NA	TRBV6-5	NA	TRBJ1-4	CASKTAVGTNEKLFF	TGTGCCAGCAAAACGGCGGTAGGAACTAATGAAAAACTGTTTTTT
TRBD1	TRBV5-1	NA	TRBJ1-3	CASSSGTEGNTIYF	TGCGCCAGCAGTTCCGGGACAGAAGGGAACACCATATATTTT
NA	TRBV3-1/TRBV3-2	few	TRBJ1-5	CASSQSVSGQPQHF	TGTGCCAGCAGCCAAAGCGTTTCGGGTCAGCCCCAGCATTTT
TRBD1	TRBV27	NA	TRBJ1-4	CASSPAGTGFEKLFF	TGTGCCAGCAGTCCCGCCGGGACAGGGTTCGAAAAACTGTTTTTT
TRBD2	TRBV7-2	once	TRBJ2-7	CASSRVAGGQYEQYF	TGTGCCAGCAGCCGGGTAGCGGGAGGCCAATACGAGCAGTACTTC
TRBD1	TRBV30	NA	TRBJ1-6	CAWSGGQDPSPLHF	TGTGCCTGGAGTGGAGGACAGGACCCTTCACCCCTCCACTTT
TRBD1	TRBV11-3	NA	TRBJ2-7	CASSFGDSSYEQYF	TGTGCCAGCAGCTTCGGGGACAGTTCCTACGAGCAGTACTTC
NA	TRBV28	NA	TRBJ1-6	CASSGWRYNSPLHF	TGTGCCAGCAGTGGCTGGAGGTATAATTCACCCCTCCACTTT
TRBD2	TRBV2	NA	TRBJ2-7	CASSTSGREQYF	TGTGCCAGCAGTACTAGCGGGAGGGAGCAGTACTTC
TRBD1	TRBV19	NA	TRBJ2-2	CASRSDRVNTGELFF	TGTGCCAGTAGGTCCGACAGGGTGAACACCGGGGAGCTGTTTTTT
TRBD1	TRBV11-3	NA	TRBJ1-1	CASSLGSGGNTEAFF	TGTGCCAGCAGCTTAGGGTCAGGGGGGAACACTGAAGCTTTCTTT
NA	TRBV6-5	once	TRBJ1-1	CASSYAAGPEAFF	TGTGCCAGCAGTTACGCTGCGGGCCCTGAAGCTTTCTTT
TRBD1	TRBV27	NA	TRBJ1-4	CASTIQDRDNEKLFF	TGTGCCAGCACCATACAAGACAGGGATAATGAAAAACTGTTTTTT
TRBD1	TRBV27	NA	TRBJ1-6	CASSFDWTGGHSPLHF	TGTGCCAGCAGTTTCGACTGGACAGGGGGCCATTCACCCCTCCACTTT
NA	TRBV6-5	NA	TRBJ1-4	CASSPGHNNEKLFF	TGTGCCAGCAGTCCGGGACACAATAATGAAAAACTGTTTTTT
TRBD1	TRBV24-1	NA	TRBJ2-5	CATSDGQAGEETQYF	TGTGCCACCAGCGACGGACAGGCCGGGGAGGAGACCCAGTACTTC
NA	TRBV19	NA	TRBJ1-2	CASSLLPGQPFGYTF	TGTGCCAGTAGTCTACTTCCGGGACAACCTTTCGGCTACACCTTC
TRBD1	TRBV29-1	NA	TRBJ2-2	CSVGRGHNTGELFF	TGCAGCGTGGGAAGGGGGCATAACACCGGGGAGCTGTTTTTT
NA	TRBV5-1	few	TRBJ1-2	CASSLTGDAGYGYTF	TGCGCCAGCAGCTTAACCGGGGATGCGGGATATGGCTACACCTTC
TRBD2	TRBV11-2	NA	TRBJ2-7	CASSFGLAGGWYEQYF	TGTGCCAGCAGCTTCGGCCTAGCGGGAGGGTGGTACGAGCAGTACTTC
NA	TRBV11-2	NA	TRBJ1-2	CASSLGRGGYTF	TGTGCCAGCAGCTTAGGACGGGGTGGCTACACCTTC
TRBD2	TRBV9	once	TRBJ2-6	CASSRDSGRTTGANVLTF	TGTGCCAGCAGCCGGGACAGCGGGAGGACGACTGGGGCCAACGTCCTGACTTTC
NA	TRBV12-3/TRBV12-4	once	TRBJ1-1	CASSLSAGGAFF	TGTGCCAGCAGTTTATCGGCGGGTGGGGCTTTCTTT
NA	TRBV19	NA	TRBJ1-4	CASSLARNEKLFF	TGTGCCAGTAGCTTAGCCCGTAATGAAAAACTGTTTTTT
NA	TRBV30	NA	TRBJ1-1	CAWSLLANTEAFF	TGTGCCTGGAGCCTTTTAGCGAACACTGAAGCTTTCTTT
NA	TRBV7-2	NA	TRBJ1-1	CASSYGPPGRTEAFF	TGTGCCAGCAGCTATGGGCCTCCAGGGCGCACTGAAGCTTTCTTT
TRBD2	TRBV11-2	NA	TRBJ2-1	CASSPSGRAYNEQFF	TGTGCCAGCAGCCCGAGCGGGAGGGCGTACAATGAGCAGTTCTTC
TRBD2	TRBV6-2/TRBV6-3	once	TRBJ2-5	CASSRTSGGQETQYF	TGTGCCAGCAGCCGGACTAGCGGGGGCCAAGAGACCCAGTACTTC
NA	TRBV7-6	NA	TRBJ2-2	CASSVMAGANTGELFF	TGTGCCAGCAGCGTAATGGCGGGGGCAAACACCGGGGAGCTGTTTTTT
TRBD1	TRBV2	NA	TRBJ1-5	CASRATGMDNQPQHF	TGTGCCAGCAGAGCGACAGGGATGGACAATCAGCCCCAGCATTTT
NA	TRBV24-1	NA	TRBJ1-5	CATSDTTNQPQHF	TGTGCCACCAGTGACACTACTAATCAGCCCCAGCATTTT
NA	TRBV7-8	NA	TRBJ2-1	CASSLSGSNEQFF	TGTGCCAGCAGCTTGTCCGGGAGCAATGAGCAGTTCTTC
NA	TRBV30	NA	TRBJ2-6	CAWSPPPGANVLTF	TGTGCCTGGAGCCCTCCCCCCGGGGCCAACGTCCTGACTTTC
TRBD1	TRBV18	NA	TRBJ1-5	CASSQGANQPQHF	TGTGCCAGCTCACAGGGGGCAAATCAGCCCCAGCATTTT
TRBD2	TRBV7-7	NA	TRBJ2-3	CASSSGLASDTQYF	TGTGCTAGCAGCTCGGGACTAGCATCAGATACGCAGTATTTT
TRBD1	TRBV7-2	NA	TRBJ2-1	CASSYPGQGRNEQFF	TGTGCCAGCAGCTACCCAGGACAGGGTCGGAATGAGCAGTTCTTC
NA	TRBV6-5	NA	TRBJ1-1	CASSLSGGLEIEAFF	TGTGCCAGCAGCCTATCGGGGGGGTTAGAGATTGAAGCTTTCTTT
NA	TRBV12-5	once	TRBJ1-1	CASGARQDLKVKNTEAFF	TGTGCTAGTGGGGCCCGACAGGACCTCAAAGTTAAGAACACTGAAGCTTTCTTT
TRBD1	TRBV7-9	few	TRBJ1-4	CASRDRGKNEKLFF	TGTGCCAGCAGGGACAGGGGGAAGAATGAAAAACTGTTTTTT
NA	TRBV6-5	NA	TRBJ1-2	CASRNLPNRNYGYTF	TGTGCCAGCAGAAACCTCCCCAACAGAAACTATGGCTACACCTTC
NA	TRBV10-3	NA	TRBJ1-2	CAAGLEAGANYGYTF	TGTGCCGCCGGGTTAGAAGCAGGGGCTAACTATGGCTACACCTTC
TRBD1	TRBV19	NA	TRBJ2-1	CATGQGALNEQFF	TGTGCGACAGGACAGGGTGCCCTCAATGAGCAGTTCTTC
TRBD1	TRBV5-1	once	TRBJ1-6	CASSRTTGVNSPLHF	TGCGCCAGCAGCCGAACCACAGGGGTAAATTCACCCCTCCACTTT
NA	TRBV4-1	NA	TRBJ1-2	CASSQDATANYGYTF	TGCGCCAGCAGCCAAGACGCGACAGCTAACTATGGCTACACCTTC
TRBD2	TRBV6-5	NA	TRBJ2-4	CASSWGGGAENIQYF	TGTGCCAGCAGTTGGGGGGGAGGGGCGGAAAACATTCAGTACTTC
TRBD1	TRBV6-5	NA	TRBJ1-6	CASSLTGEYSPLHF	TGTGCCAGCAGCTTGACAGGGGAGTATTCACCCCTCCACTTT
TRBD1	TRBV27	once	TRBJ1-6	CASSFTGVWSYNSPLHF	TGTGCCAGCAGTTTTACAGGGGTATGGTCCTATAATTCACCCCTCCACTTT
NA	TRBV28	NA	TRBJ2-1	CASSLEASANNEQFF	TGTGCCAGCAGTTTAGAAGCTAGCGCGAACAATGAGCAGTTCTTC
TRBD2	TRBV10-3	once	TRBJ2-1	CASIAGGLTYNEQFF	TGTGCCTCCATAGCGGGAGGGCTCACCTACAATGAGCAGTTCTTC
TRBD2	TRBV24-1	NA	TRBJ2-1	CATSDRGTSSYNEQFF	TGTGCCACCAGTGACCGCGGGACTAGCTCCTACAATGAGCAGTTCTTC
NA	TRBV5-4	NA	TRBJ2-3	CASTQWGGTDTQYF	TGTGCCAGCACCCAGTGGGGGGGCACAGATACGCAGTATTTT